This is a list of T cell receptor beta chains from one sample in a study of CD8 T cells in ankylosing spondylitis. MiXCR, run by TCRdb on the 5' RACE reads, gives a single entry per CDR3 protein. The sample includes under 450,000 distinct CDR3 sequences, 15% to 20% seen only once; the top ten take approximately 0.97%. The sample comprised blood, either unsorted or a sorted T cell fraction (not recorded which). The receptors shown here come from a male donor with ankylosing spondylitis. Both conserved end residues are trimmed from each CDR3. Fields, in order: V gene, CDR3 length, CDR3 protein.

TRBV29-1 | 11 | SVATSGANVLT
TRBV7-4 | 10 | ASLSVTDTQY
TRBV29-1 | 12 | SVVGASGVDTQY
TRBV20-1 | 13 | SAILQTSSYNEQF
TRBV5-6 | 14 | ASSLESGSIYNEQF
TRBV4-1 | 11 | ASSQDVNGIQY
TRBV3-1 | 14 | ASSLKRGGHFNEQF
TRBV5-1 | 13 | ASSLAQGPNNEQF
TRBV2 | 13 | ASSSGGSARNEQY
TRBV27 | 13 | ASTSMTGGNEKLF
TRBV6-4 | 11 | ASSGRTGDTQY
TRBV15 | 14 | ATSTPWGAGTDTQY
TRBV20-1 | 15 | SASTGTSGRVGYEQY
TRBV3-1 | 13 | ASSPQGRRNQPQH
TRBV5-1 | 13 | ASSLNRVWSTEAF
TRBV20-1 | 11 | SGREASTDTQY
TRBV2 | 11 | ASSSTNTDTQY
TRBV27 | 15 | ASSLKRGVRGRETQY
TRBV2 | 14 | ASSNIAGGPGETQY
TRBV6-1 | 16 | ASSAAPGQGAGDTEAF
TRBV6-2/TRBV6-3 | 14 | ASSLDRPGQNYGYT
TRBV20-1 | 15 | SARSSGGAGSYNEQF
TRBV7-2 | 12 | ASSLAASQETQY
TRBV6-2/TRBV6-3 | 13 | ASSRDWTSPGTQY
TRBV2 | 10 | ASSVAGNEQF
TRBV20-1 | 13 | SATPGQGKKYEQY
TRBV9 | 9 | ASSVGSEQY
TRBV5-1 | 13 | ASSFGRGHYNEQF
TRBV5-1 | 13 | ASSQAGGSTDTQY
TRBV11-2 | 17 | ASSLDVPQPEGNTGELF
TRBV7-9 | 12 | ASSYDRATDTQY
TRBV29-1 | 13 | SVVGRASGSDEQY
TRBV4-2 | 12 | ASSQVGGGSGYT
TRBV19 | 14 | ASASPRTSHTGELF
TRBV6-1 | 11 | ASGTPMNTEAF
TRBV20-1 | 13 | SARDPSAGTGELF
TRBV20-1 | 13 | SARDRRTPSGELF
TRBV20-1 | 12 | SAPPNRVGTEAF
TRBV20-1 | 13 | SAGVVGRRTDTQY
TRBV3-1 | 12 | ASSQKGAGGEQY
TRBV3-1 | 12 | ASSPPTVTGELF
TRBV4-1 | 12 | ASSQRDSNQPQH
TRBV3-1 | 14 | ASSGRMGLEGNEQF